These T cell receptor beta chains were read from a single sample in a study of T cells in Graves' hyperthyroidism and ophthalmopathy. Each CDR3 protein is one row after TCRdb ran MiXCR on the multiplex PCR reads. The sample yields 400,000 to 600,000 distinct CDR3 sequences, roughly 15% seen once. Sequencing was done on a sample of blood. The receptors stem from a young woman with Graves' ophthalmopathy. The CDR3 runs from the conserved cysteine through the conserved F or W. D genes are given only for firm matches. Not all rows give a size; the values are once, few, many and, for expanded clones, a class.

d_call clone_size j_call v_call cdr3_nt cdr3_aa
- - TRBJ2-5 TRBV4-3 TGCGCCAGCAGCCAAGATTGGGGTGTTCGCAGGGAGACCCAGTACTTC CASSQDWGVRRETQYF
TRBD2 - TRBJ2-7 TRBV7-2 TGTGCCAGCAGCTTAGCGGTACTAGCGGGAGGGGTGGGCTACGAGCAGTACTTC CASSLAVLAGGVGYEQYF
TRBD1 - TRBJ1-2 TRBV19 TGTGCCAGTAGTGAGGGACAGGGAGATTGGTCGGGTGGCTACACCTTC CASSEGQGDWSGGYTF
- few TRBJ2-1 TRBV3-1 TGTGCCAGCAGCCAAGAAGGTAACGAGCTGTACTCCTACAATGAGCAGTTCTTC CASSQEGNELYSYNEQFF
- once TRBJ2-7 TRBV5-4 TGTGCCAGCAGCCCCAGCCCCTTGACAGGCATCAGCTCCTACGAGCAGTACTTC CASSPSPLTGISSYEQYF
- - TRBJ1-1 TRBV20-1 TGCAGTGCTTTACAGGGAAGAATGAACACTGAAGCTTTCTTT CSALQGRMNTEAFF
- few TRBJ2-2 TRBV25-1 TGTGCCAGCAGTGACAGGACCTTCTTAGGCGGGGAGCTGTTTTTT CASSDRTFLGGELFF
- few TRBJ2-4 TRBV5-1 TGCGCCAGCAGCTTGGGAGGAACAGGGATGGCCAAAAACATTCAGTACTTC CASSLGGTGMAKNIQYF
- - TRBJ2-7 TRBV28 TGTGCCAGCACAAGCACCCCACTAGGTACCTACGAGCAGTACTTC CASTSTPLGTYEQYF
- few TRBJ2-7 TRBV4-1 TGCGCCAGCAGCCAAGATTATTCGGACGGATCCTACGAGCAGTACTTC CASSQDYSDGSYEQYF
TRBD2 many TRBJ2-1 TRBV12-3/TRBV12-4 TGTGCCAGCAGATTAGCGGGACTAGCGGGAGTTGAGAATGAGCAGTTCTTC CASRLAGLAGVENEQFF
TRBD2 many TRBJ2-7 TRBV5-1 TGCGCCAGCAGCTTGTATCTAGCGGGCTCCTACGAGCAGTACTTC CASSLYLAGSYEQYF
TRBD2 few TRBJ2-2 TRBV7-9 TGTGCCAGCAGCTCCGGGGGGTGGACGCCGACCGGGGAGCTGTTTTTT CASSSGGWTPTGELFF